Listed below are T cell receptor beta chains from one sample, sequenced in a study of cytotoxic CD8 clonotypes in ibrutinib-treated CLL. Sequenced by immunoSEQ multiplex PCR; TCRdb stores in-frame clones only, minus some. This table holds approximately 150,000 clones, less than 85% found once. The source was PBMCs, collected after 24 months of ibrutinib treatment. The receptors come from a human donor with chronic lymphocytic leukemia. Both conserved end residues are part of each CDR3. Each record gives: V gene, clone size, D gene, J gene, CDR3 protein, CDR3 DNA. A D gene is named only where the DNA matches it firmly. Some rows mark clone size as missing; the rest say once, few, many or name a class of expanded clone.

>TRBV27|NA|NA|TRBJ2-2
CASSLSSGGVNGELFF
TGTGCCAGCAGTTTATCTAGTGGAGGGGTTAACGGGGAGCTGTTTTTT
>TRBV6-6|NA|NA|TRBJ1-5
CATFPGGNSNQPQHF
TGTGCCACCTTCCCGGGCGGAAATAGCAATCAGCCCCAGCATTTT
>TRBV7-8|NA|TRBD2|TRBJ2-7
CASSPTAGSGPYEQYF
TGTGCCAGCAGCCCTACAGCGGGGTCGGGCCCCTACGAGCAGTACTTC
>TRBV6-5|NA|NA|TRBJ1-1
CASTRTGSTEAFF
TGTGCCAGCACCAGAACGGGGTCAACTGAAGCTTTCTTT
>TRBV7-9|NA|TRBD2|TRBJ2-4
CASSKSSAGTKNIQYF
TGTGCCAGCAGCAAGTCCTCAGCGGGGACCAAAAACATTCAGTACTTC
>TRBV7-9|NA|TRBD1|TRBJ2-7
CASSITHDRVRYEQYF
TGTGCCAGCAGCATTACGCATGACAGGGTCAGGTACGAGCAGTACTTC
>TRBV30|NA|NA|TRBJ1-6
CAWSYRVSPLHF
TGTGCCTGGTCCTACAGGGTATCACCCCTCCACTTT
>TRBV19|NA|NA|TRBJ1-5
CASKTGQYQPQHF
TGTGCCAGTAAAACCGGACAGTATCAGCCCCAGCATTTT
>TRBV18|few|NA|TRBJ2-5
CASSPRPSSSETQYF
TGTGCCAGCTCACCACGGCCCTCTAGCTCAGAGACCCAGTACTTC
>TRBV30|NA|TRBD1|TRBJ1-5
CAWSADRGRLQPQHF
TGTGCCTGGAGCGCCGACAGGGGGCGACTTCAGCCCCAGCATTTT
>TRBV9|once|NA|TRBJ1-1
CASSVVRNTEAFF
TGTGCCAGCAGCGTAGTTAGGAACACTGAAGCTTTCTTT
>TRBV29-1|NA|NA|TRBJ1-3
CSVGATGNTIYF
TGCAGCGTTGGCGCTACTGGAAACACCATATATTTT
>TRBV5-1|NA|TRBD1|TRBJ1-2
CASSYGTGTGRNYGYTF
TGCGCCAGCAGCTACGGCACCGGGACAGGGAGAAACTATGGCTACACCTTC
>TRBV7-9|once|NA|TRBJ1-2
CASSPTGTARSYGYTF
TGTGCCAGCAGCCCTACCGGGACCGCTAGAAGCTATGGCTACACCTTC
>TRBV4-1|NA|NA|TRBJ2-7
CASSQRPVLGQYF
TGCGCCAGCAGCCAAAGACCAGTCCTGGGGCAGTACTTC
>TRBV7-3|once|TRBD1|TRBJ2-1
CASSSQGISYNEQFF
TGTGCCAGCAGCTCACAGGGGATTTCCTACAATGAGCAGTTCTTC
>TRBV18|once|NA|TRBJ2-7
CASSPRFDTVSYEQYF
TGTGCCAGCTCACCACGGTTTGATACGGTTTCCTACGAGCAGTACTTC
>TRBV5-5|NA|NA|TRBJ2-3
CASSFVPSTDTQYF
TGTGCCAGCAGCTTCGTACCTAGCACAGATACGCAGTATTTT
>TRBV9|few|TRBD2|TRBJ2-3
CASSQASGSSTDTQYF
TGTGCCAGCAGCCAGGCTAGCGGAAGCAGCACAGATACGCAGTATTTT
>TRBV12-2|NA|NA|TRBJ2-7
CASRLIGREAPEQYF
TGTGCAAGTCGCTTAATCGGGCGGGAGGCTCCTGAGCAGTACTTC
>TRBV29-1|NA|TRBD2|TRBJ2-7
CSVGGTRSEQYF
TGCAGCGTTGGCGGGACTAGAAGCGAGCAGTACTTC
>TRBV20-1|NA|NA|TRBJ2-5
CSKRIRETQYF
TGCAGTAAACGGATAAGGGAGACCCAGTACTTC
>TRBV7-2|once|TRBD2|TRBJ2-3
CASSFGLAGADTQYF
TGTGCCAGCAGCTTCGGACTAGCGGGAGCAGATACGCAGTATTTT
>TRBV5-3|NA|NA|TRBJ1-5
CARSLASGSNQPQHF
TGTGCCAGAAGCTTGGCTTCGGGGAGCAATCAGCCCCAGCATTTT
>TRBV6-1|NA|NA|TRBJ1-3
CASSPEPSSGNTIYF
TGTGCCAGCAGTCCAGAGCCCTCCTCTGGAAACACCATATATTTT
>TRBV2|NA|NA|TRBJ2-4
CASSEASGTNLAKNIQYF
TGTGCCAGCAGTGAAGCCTCGGGCACCAACCTAGCCAAAAACATTCAGTACTTC
>TRBV27|NA|NA|TRBJ2-3
CASSPPWGGITDTQYF
TGTGCCAGCAGTCCCCCTTGGGGAGGAATCACAGATACGCAGTATTTT
>TRBV30|NA|TRBD1|TRBJ1-2
CAWSPGQTNYGYTF
TGTGCCTGGAGTCCGGGACAGACTAACTATGGCTACACCTTC
>TRBV18|NA|NA|TRBJ2-7
CASSPQGGNEQYF
TGTGCCAGCTCACCACAGGGTGGGAACGAGCAGTACTTC
>TRBV7-9|NA|NA|TRBJ1-1
CASSLRMAGNTEAFF
TGTGCCAGCAGCTTACGAATGGCAGGTAACACTGAAGCTTTCTTT
>TRBV28|once|NA|TRBJ2-3
CASSPRGAPTDTQYF
TGTGCCAGCAGTCCCAGGGGGGCACCCACAGATACGCAGTATTTT
>TRBV7-8|NA|NA|TRBJ2-1
CASSLGVSGANEQFF
TGTGCCAGCAGCTTAGGTGTATCGGGAGCTAATGAGCAGTTCTTC
>TRBV4-3|NA|TRBD2|TRBJ2-2
CASSQEPAGGTNTGELFF
TGCGCCAGCAGCCAAGAGCCAGCGGGAGGAACGAACACCGGGGAGCTGTTTTTT
>TRBV28|NA|NA|TRBJ2-3
CASSLAATGTDTQYF
TGTGCCAGCAGTTTGGCCGCGACAGGCACAGATACGCAGTATTTT
>TRBV28|few|TRBD1|TRBJ2-5
CASSPPSRGLDRGPKETQYF
TGTGCCAGCAGCCCACCTTCTAGGGGTTTGGACAGGGGTCCCAAAGAGACCCAGTACTTC
>TRBV19|NA|TRBD1|TRBJ1-1
CASSRGQGRNTEAFF
TGTGCCAGTAGTAGGGGACAGGGTCGGAACACTGAAGCTTTCTTT
>TRBV6-6|NA|NA|TRBJ2-7
CASSYKYSYEQYF
TGTGCCAGCAGTTACAAATACTCCTACGAGCAGTACTTC
>TRBV7-3|NA|NA|TRBJ2-2
CASSLKYTGELFF
TGTGCCAGCAGCTTAAAATACACCGGGGAGCTGTTTTTT
>TRBV5-8|NA|NA|TRBJ2-7
CASSFGNRLYEQYF
TGTGCCAGCAGCTTCGGGAACAGGCTCTACGAGCAGTACTTC
>TRBV7-9|NA|NA|TRBJ2-3
CASSPGPTLADTQYF
TGTGCCAGCAGCCCGGGCCCGACTCTTGCAGATACGCAGTATTTT
>TRBV2|NA|TRBD2|TRBJ2-7
CASTPTSVVRDEQYF
TGTGCCAGCACCCCGACTAGCGTCGTAAGGGACGAGCAGTACTTC